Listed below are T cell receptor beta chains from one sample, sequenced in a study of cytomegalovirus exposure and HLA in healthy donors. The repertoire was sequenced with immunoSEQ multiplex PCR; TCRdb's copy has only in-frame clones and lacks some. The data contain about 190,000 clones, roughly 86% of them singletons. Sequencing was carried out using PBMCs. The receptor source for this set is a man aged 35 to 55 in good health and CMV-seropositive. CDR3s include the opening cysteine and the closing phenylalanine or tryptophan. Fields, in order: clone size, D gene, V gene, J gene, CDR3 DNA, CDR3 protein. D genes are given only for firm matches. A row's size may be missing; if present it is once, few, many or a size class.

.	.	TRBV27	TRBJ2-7	TGTGCCAGCAGTTTATCAAACTACGAGCAGTACTTC	CASSLSNYEQYF
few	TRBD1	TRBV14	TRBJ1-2	TGTGCCAGCAGTCGATCGGACAGGGTGGGTGGCTACACCTTC	CASSRSDRVGGYTF
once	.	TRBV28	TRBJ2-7	TGTGCCAGCAGTTTAAACATGGCCTACGAGCAGTACTTC	CASSLNMAYEQYF
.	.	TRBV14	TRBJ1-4	TGTGCCAGCAGCCACCCCGGGACACCCTTTGAAAAACTGTTTTTT	CASSHPGTPFEKLFF
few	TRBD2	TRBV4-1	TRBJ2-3	TGCGCCAGCAGCGCCCACGGGAGGGGCGTTAGTACGCAGTATTTT	CASSAHGRGVSTQYF
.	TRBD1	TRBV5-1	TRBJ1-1	TGCGCCAGCAGCGGCGGACAGGGGGCTTCCACTGAAGCTTTCTTT	CASSGGQGASTEAFF
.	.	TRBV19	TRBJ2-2	TGTGCCAGTAGTATCTCGACAGAGAACACCGGGGAGCTGTTTTTT	CASSISTENTGELFF
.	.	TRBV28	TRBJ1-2	TGTGCCAGCAGTTTAGGCAGGGAATATGGCTACACCTTC	CASSLGREYGYTF
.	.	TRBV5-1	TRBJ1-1	TGCGCCAGCAGCCTAGCGGGGGTGGGTATCTTCTTGAACACTGAAGCTTTCTTT	CASSLAGVGIFLNTEAFF
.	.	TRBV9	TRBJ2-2	TGTGCCAGCAGCGTAGCGTCGGGATCCACCGGGGAGCTGTTTTTT	CASSVASGSTGELFF
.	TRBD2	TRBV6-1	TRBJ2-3	TGTGCCAGCAGTGCGCTAGCGGGGACCACAGATACGCAGTATTTT	CASSALAGTTDTQYF
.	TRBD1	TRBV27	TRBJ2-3	TGTGCCAGCAGTTCCTGGACAGGGTCCACAGATACGCAGTATTTT	CASSSWTGSTDTQYF
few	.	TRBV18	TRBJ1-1	TGTGCCAGCTCACAATCGGGGGACACTGAAGCTTTCTTT	CASSQSGDTEAFF
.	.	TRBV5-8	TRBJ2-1	TGTGCCAGCAGCTGGGGAGATTTCCGGAACACACCTTCCGGGCAGTTCTTC	CASSWGDFRNTPSGQFF
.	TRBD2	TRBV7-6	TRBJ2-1	TGTGCCAGCAGCTTAGAGGCTAGCGGGGGGAAGAATGAGCAGTTCTTC	CASSLEASGGKNEQFF
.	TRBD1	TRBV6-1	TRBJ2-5	TGTGCCAGCAGTGCCTGGGACAGGGAGGAATTTAAGACCCAGTACTTC	CASSAWDREEFKTQYF